Listed below are T cell receptor beta chains from one sample, sequenced in a study of cytomegalovirus exposure and HLA in healthy donors. Generated by immunoSEQ multiplex PCR, the TCRdb table keeps only in-frame clones and is missing some. The sample has about 180,000 clones, roughly 77% seen once; the top ten hold around 2.3%. Sequenced input: PBMCs. These receptors were obtained from a woman aged 25 to 39 in good health and CMV-seropositive. CDR3s include the opening cysteine and the closing phenylalanine or tryptophan. A D gene is named only where the DNA matches it firmly. Clone size is given for some rows only: seen once, a few or many times, or a class if the clone is expanded.

size	D	V	J	DNA	CDR3
NA	TRBD2	TRBV28	TRBJ2-3	TGTGCCAGCAGTTCTCTTCTGGCTAGCGGAAAGACAGATACGCAGTATTTT	CASSSLLASGKTDTQYF
NA	NA	TRBV7-9	TRBJ1-4	TGTGCCAGCAGCCACAGACAGACCCATAATGAAAAACTGTTTTTT	CASSHRQTHNEKLFF
NA	NA	TRBV25-1	TRBJ1-2	TGTGCCAGCATAGGAGGAGGGAACTATGGCTACACCTTC	CASIGGGNYGYTF
NA	TRBD1	TRBV6-5	TRBJ1-4	TGTGCCAGCAGTTCGGGACAGGGCGATGAAAAACTGTTTTTT	CASSSGQGDEKLFF
few	NA	TRBV25-1	TRBJ1-1	TGTGCCAGCAGTCGGGGGATGAACACTGAAGCTTTCTTT	CASSRGMNTEAFF
NA	NA	TRBV7-2	TRBJ2-5	TGTGCCAGCAGCTTAGCGGGACTTCCTGAAGAGACCCAGTACTTC	CASSLAGLPEETQYF
once	TRBD2	TRBV4-1	TRBJ2-2	TGCGCCAGCAGCCAAGAACTAGCGGGGGGGCGTCCCGGGGAGCTGTTTTTT	CASSQELAGGRPGELFF
NA	TRBD2	TRBV28	TRBJ2-2	TGTGCCAGCAGTTTGACTAGCGGGGAGTATGGAAACACCGGGGAGCTGTTTTTT	CASSLTSGEYGNTGELFF
NA	TRBD2	TRBV14	TRBJ2-2	TGTGCCAGCAGCCGATTCAGCGGGGGGGCCGGGGAGCTGTTTTTT	CASSRFSGGAGELFF
NA	TRBD1	TRBV2	TRBJ1-2	TGTGCCAGCAGTGGGACAGGGGGATACTATGGCTACACCTTC	CASSGTGGYYGYTF
few	TRBD1	TRBV5-1	TRBJ1-6	TGCGCCAGCAGCTTGGGGACAGGGGGTACGTCACCCCTCCACTTT	CASSLGTGGTSPLHF
once	TRBD1	TRBV2	TRBJ2-6	TGTGCCAGTGCGACAGGGGGCCCCTCTGGGGCCAACGTCCTGACTTTC	CASATGGPSGANVLTF
few	TRBD2	TRBV28	TRBJ2-5	TGTGCCAGCAGTCCGGGACTAGCGGAAGAGACCCAGTACTTC	CASSPGLAEETQYF
NA	TRBD1	TRBV10-3	TRBJ2-5	TGTGCCATCAGACGGGACAGTGAAGAGACCCAGTACTTC	CAIRRDSEETQYF
NA	TRBD1	TRBV7-2	TRBJ2-7	TGTGCCAGCAGCTACTCGACAGGGTCCCCCTGGAACGAGCAGTACTTC	CASSYSTGSPWNEQYF
NA	NA	TRBV7-9	TRBJ2-5	TGTGCGGGCGGAGGGGTTGTGCAAGAGACCCAGTACTTC	CAGGGVVQETQYF
NA	TRBD2	TRBV6-6	TRBJ2-1	TGTGCCAGCAGTTACGCGGGGGGGTACAATGAGCAGTTCTTC	CASSYAGGYNEQFF
NA	NA	TRBV6-6	TRBJ2-7	TGTGCCAGCAGTTCCGACAGTTCCTACGAGCAGTACTTC	CASSSDSSYEQYF
few	TRBD2	TRBV6-1	TRBJ2-3	TGTGCCAGCAGTGAAGGGACTAGCGGGGCAGATACGCAGTATTTT	CASSEGTSGADTQYF
NA	TRBD1	TRBV6-4	TRBJ1-1	TGTGCCAGCAGTGTCCAACCGGGACAGCAATCGGAAGCTTTCTTT	CASSVQPGQQSEAFF
NA	NA	TRBV30	TRBJ1-2	TGTGCCCAGAGGGCTCTCTCTGGCTACACCTTC	CAQRALSGYTF
NA	NA	TRBV4-3	TRBJ1-4	TGCGCCAGCAGCCAAGGACGGGGGGAAAAACTGTTTTTT	CASSQGRGEKLFF
NA	NA	TRBV5-4	TRBJ2-7	TGTGCCAGCAGCTTGAAACAGGGAAATGACGAGCAGTACTTC	CASSLKQGNDEQYF
NA	NA	TRBV4-3	TRBJ2-3	TGCGCCAGCAGCCAACGGTGGGGGGAAGGCACAGATACGCAGTATTTT	CASSQRWGEGTDTQYF
few	TRBD1	TRBV7-8	TRBJ1-4	TGTGCCAGCAGCTACATCCGGACAGGGAGATGGGAAAATGAAAAACTGTTTTTT	CASSYIRTGRWENEKLFF
NA	NA	TRBV18	TRBJ1-2	TGTGCCAGCTCACCACCGAGTGGATGGTCGGGAGGCTACACCTTC	CASSPPSGWSGGYTF
NA	TRBD2	TRBV9	TRBJ2-3	TGTGCCAGCAGCGCGACTAGCGGGGGTAATACGCAGTATTTT	CASSATSGGNTQYF
NA	TRBD1	TRBV7-2	TRBJ2-7	TGTGCCAGCAGCTTGGACAGGGTATCGTACGAGCAGTACTTC	CASSLDRVSYEQYF
NA	TRBD1	TRBV30	TRBJ1-6	TGTGCCTGCGGAAACAGGGGGAACTCCTATAATTCACCCCTCCACTTT	CACGNRGNSYNSPLHF
few	TRBD1	TRBV28	TRBJ1-3	TGTGCCAGCAGTTTCGGGGCAGGGGGCTCTGGAAACACCATATATTTT	CASSFGAGGSGNTIYF
few	NA	TRBV28	TRBJ2-3	TGTGCCAGCAGTTTACTAGCGTTAGAGCGCACAGATACGCAGTATTTT	CASSLLALERTDTQYF
NA	TRBD1	TRBV11-3	TRBJ1-2	TGTGCCAGCAGCCACTTATACTCCGGACAGGTTTATGGCTACACCTTC	CASSHLYSGQVYGYTF
NA	TRBD1	TRBV7-2	TRBJ2-1	TGTGCCAGCAGCTCCCCCAGGACAGGGCTGCGAGATGAGCAGTTCTTC	CASSSPRTGLRDEQFF
NA	TRBD1	TRBV28	TRBJ1-2	TGTGCCAGCAGTGTGGCGGGACAGGGTCCCGCTAACTATGGCTACACCTTC	CASSVAGQGPANYGYTF
NA	TRBD1	TRBV30	TRBJ2-5	TGTGCCTGGAGCCCCTGGACAGGGAGCCAAGAGACCCAGTACTTC	CAWSPWTGSQETQYF
NA	NA	TRBV27	TRBJ2-1	TGTGCCAGCAGTTTCCGGGGGAGCTCCTACAATGAGCAGTTCTTC	CASSFRGSSYNEQFF
NA	TRBD2	TRBV11-2	TRBJ2-5	TGTGCCAGCAGCACCCGGGTAGCGGGGTTGGAGACCCAGTACTTC	CASSTRVAGLETQYF
once	NA	TRBV5-6	TRBJ2-5	TGTGCCAGCAGCGATGCGGGGCCCCAAGAGACCCAGTACTTC	CASSDAGPQETQYF
few	NA	TRBV2	TRBJ1-6	TGTGCCAGCATACGGGACAATAATTCACCCCTCCACTTT	CASIRDNNSPLHF
NA	NA	TRBV6-5	TRBJ1-1	TGTGCCAGCAGTTACGGCCAGGGGACGAACACTGAAGCTTTCTTT	CASSYGQGTNTEAFF
few	TRBD1	TRBV5-5	TRBJ1-2	TGTGCCAGCAGCTTTAACGTCCCGGGACAGGTTCGAGCTAACTATGGCTACACCTTC	CASSFNVPGQVRANYGYTF
NA	NA	TRBV11-2	TRBJ2-7	TGTGCCAGCAGCTTGGACAGCAATTTCTACGAGCAGTACTTC	CASSLDSNFYEQYF